This entry lists 23 T cell receptor beta chains sequenced from one sample in a study of T cells in Graves' hyperthyroidism and ophthalmopathy. TCR beta CDR3 regions were amplified from RNA transcripts. In the first-round RT-PCR of the TCR CDR3, the HTBI primer set was used. TCRdb redid the calling of the multiplex PCR reads with MiXCR, one entry per CDR3 protein. The table shows 490,000 or so distinct CDR3 sequences, with about 45% occurring only once. Input material: peripheral blood or thyroid tissue (not recorded which). The source is an adult woman with Graves' disease, either hyperthyroidism or ophthalmopathy (not recorded which).

The table lists this clonotype with many counts. The genes are TRBV7-2 and TRBJ2-7, with 10 positions matching TRBD1. The CDR3 runs 13 residues. The J segment lost 10 bases and the V segment lost 1 base, leaving 4 bases of the junction unmatched. Germline V lookup: CDR1 SGHTA, CDR2 FQGNSA. Written as DNA, the CDR3 is TGTGCCAGCAGCTTAGGGACAGGGGGAATACAGTACTTC. Its translation: CASSLGTGGIQYF. The whole variable domain, remainder taken from reference TRBV7-2 and TRBJ2-7, is GAGVSQSPSNKVTEKGKDVELRCDPISGHTALYWYRQSLGQGLEFLIYFQGNSAPDKSGLPSDRFSAERTGGSVSTLTIQRTQQEDSAVYLCASSLGTGGIQYFGPGTRLTVT.

Ten or more counts support this clonotype. J is TRBJ2-7 and V is TRBV9, with 7 bases fitting TRBD1. V was clipped by 3 bases and J by 4 bases; unmatched bases: 7. Germline values: CDR1 SGDLS, CDR2 YYNGEE. This CDR3 has 14 amino acids. As DNA, the CDR3 is TGTGCCAGCAGCGCCCCCGGGACAGTTTACGAGCAGTACTTC. Its translation is CASSAPGTVYEQYF.

This chain connects TRBV5-4 to TRBJ1-2, with 9 bases fitting TRBD1. Germline V CDR1 and CDR2: SGHNT, YYREEE (reference sequence). The J segment lost 2 bases and the V segment lost 5 bases, leaving 4 bases of the junction unmatched. This CDR3 contains 14 residues. The CDR3 reads CASRPDRGNYGYTF. DNA of the CDR3: TGTGCCAGCAGACCTGACAGGGGGAACTATGGCTACACCTTC.

The V and J genes are TRBV20-1 and TRBJ2-7, with unresolved D. The CDR3 consists of 14 residues. Germline values: CDR1 DFQATT, CDR2 SNEGSKA (reference sequence). V lost 3 bases to trimming and J lost 6 bases, with 18 bases between them. The CDR3 region is CSARPIVSGSEQYF. The CDR3 coding sequence is TGCAGTGCTAGGCCTATCGTCTCAGGCTCCGAGCAGTACTTC.

Many counts were recorded for this clonotype. V gene TRBV29-1 combines with J gene TRBJ1-4, with D possibly TRBD1 on 5 matching bases. V gave up 4 bases and J gave up 4 bases, with 7 bases separating them. Germline V gene sequence: CDR1 SQVTM, CDR2 ANQGSEA. CDR3 length equals 12 residues. The CDR3: CSVVGGNEKLFF. The DNA of the CDR3 is TGCAGCGTTGTGGGGGGTAATGAAAAACTGTTTTTT. The full variable domain, rest sourced from reference TRBV29-1 and TRBJ1-4, is SAVISQKPSRDICQRGTSLTIQCQVDSQVTMMFWYRQQPGQSLTLIATANQGSEATYESGFVIDKFPISRPNLTFSTLTVSNMSPEDSSIYLCSVVGGNEKLFFGSGTQLSVL.

On this clonotype: This sequence may be a read error, since a much larger clone differs from it by one base. The chain is built from TRBV28 and TRBJ1-2; possibly TRBD1 for D (5 bases). The CDR3 covers 13 residues. Germline loops: CDR1 MDHEN, CDR2 SYDVKM. The CDR3 sequence is CAGSPGRGYGYTF. In nucleotides, the CDR3 is TGTGCCGGCAGTCCAGGGAGGGGCTATGGCTACACCTTC.

CDR3 protein: CASSVFQGETQYF. Written as DNA, the CDR3 is TGTGCCAGCAGTGTCTTTCAGGGGGAGACCCAGTACTTC. This chain joins TRBV11-2 and TRBJ2-5, with D maybe TRBD1 (6 bases). The CDR3 is 13 residues long. The germline V gene has CDR1 SGHAT and CDR2 FQNNGV. Trimming took 6 bases from V and 5 from J, leaving 13 bases between them. The full variable domain, completed using reference TRBV11-2 and TRBJ2-5, is EAGVAQSPRYKIIEKRQSVAFWCNPISGHATLYWYQQILGQGPKLLIQFQNNGVVDDSQLPKDRFSAERLKGVDSTLKIQPAKLEDSAVYLCASSVFQGETQYFGPGTRLLVL.

This clonotype was observed at least ten times. This chain links TRBV2 with TRBJ2-7, with 7 bases matching TRBD1. Trimming at V came to 2 bases and at J to 5 bases, leaving 6 bases not matched to a gene. The CDR3 loop spans 14 amino acids. Per germline, CDR1 SNHLY and CDR2 FYNNEI. The DNA of the CDR3 is TGTGCCAGCAGTGAATTCTCAGGGGGTGACGAGCAGTACTTC. It specifies CASSEFSGGDEQYF.

Many counts were recorded for this clonotype. V is TRBV7-3 and J is TRBJ1-1; no firm D call. V was cut by 3 bases and J by 2 bases, with 7 bases left in between. This CDR3 is built from 13 residues. Per germline, CDR1 SGHTA and CDR2 FQGTGA. CDR3 DNA: TGTGCCAGCAGCTTCCTAGATAACACTGAAGCTTTCTTT. This gives the protein CASSFLDNTEAFF.

This clonotype was recorded at least ten times. V and J are TRBV20-1 and TRBJ2-2; D possibly corresponds to TRBD2 (6 bases). V lost 1 base to trimming and J lost 5 bases, with 14 bases between them. This CDR3 is 15 amino acids long. Per the germline V gene, CDR1 is DFQATT and CDR2 is SNEGSKA (reference sequence). The CDR3 sequence: CSARGRLGGTGELFF. Here the CDR3 DNA reads TGCAGTGCTAGAGGGCGTCTTGGGGGGACCGGGGAGCTGTTTTTT.

The chain is built from TRBV15 and TRBJ1-6; D not certain. The CDR3 consists of 14 residues. Trimming shortened V by 3 bases and J by 7 bases, and 10 bases separated the two germline ends. The germline V gene has CDR1 LNHNV and CDR2 YYDKDF (reference sequence). The CDR3 region is CATSSQQNNSPLHF. DNA for the CDR3: TGTGCCACCAGCAGCCAACAAAACAATTCACCCCTCCACTTT.

This clonotype was seen many times. The chain has TRBV19 and TRBJ2-7, with 9 bases identical to TRBD1. CDR1 is LNHDA and CDR2 is SQIVND in the germline V gene (reference sequence). The CDR3 loop spans 13 amino acids. The V segment lost 4 bases and the J segment 5 bases; nucleotides outside the gene matches: 3. The CDR3 reads CASSTDRGDEQYF. CDR3 nucleotide sequence: TGTGCCAGTAGTACTGACAGGGGGGACGAGCAGTACTTC. Full variable domain (rest looked up from reference TRBV19 and TRBJ2-7): DGGITQSPKYLFRKEGQNVTLSCEQNLNHDAMYWYRQDPGQGLRLIYYSQIVNDFQKGDIAEGYSVSREKKESFPLTVTSAQKNPTAFYLCASSTDRGDEQYFGPGTRLTVT.

This clonotype was seen many times. This sequence joins TRBV6-1 and TRBJ1-2, with D possibly being TRBD1 (5 bases). This CDR3 comprises 13 residues. The germline gives CDR1 MNHNS, CDR2 SASEGT. The V gene lost 2 bases and the J gene lost 7 bases, with 11 bases spanning the gap. DNA for the CDR3: TGTGCCAGCAGTGAAATTAGGGGTGCTGGCTACACCTTC. Translating it yields CASSEIRGAGYTF.

The chain recombines TRBV20-1 with TRBJ2-5; no reliable D call. Trimming shortened V by 1 base and J by 5 bases, and 20 bases separated the two germline ends. The CDR3 length is 16 residues. Germline V gene lookup returns CDR1 DFQATT and CDR2 SNEGSKA (reference sequence). Here the CDR3 DNA reads TGCAGTGCTAGAGCGGGTCACTCTAACACCGGGGAGACCCAGTACTTC. Protein product: CSARAGHSNTGETQYF.

This chain uses TRBV19 with TRBJ2-5, with D unresolved. V lost 4 bases and J lost 2, with 8 bases in between. The CDR3 loop spans 13 amino acids. The germline CDR1 and CDR2 sequences are LNHDA and SQIVND (reference sequence). The chain's CDR3 is CASSTAAQETQYF. The DNA of the CDR3 is TGTGCCAGTAGTACCGCAGCACAAGAGACCCAGTACTTC.

This clonotype was found many times. The V and J genes are TRBV7-2 and TRBJ1-2; D might be TRBD1 (5 bases). Trimming took off 5 bases at V and 0 bases at J, with 10 bases between the two ends. The length of the CDR3 is 14 residues. The germline CDR1 and CDR2 sequences are SGHTA and FQGNSA. In nucleotides, the CDR3 is TGTGCCAGCAGCAAGGCGACAGCTAACTATGGCTACACCTTC. This encodes CASSKATANYGYTF.

As regards this clonotype: One junction end does not reproduce the germline sequence, and a read error may be involved. In DNA form, the CDR3 reads TGTGCTAGCAGCCGAAGGGGTGTGGGCTCTGGAAACACCATATATTTT. This translates into CASSRRGVGSGNTIYF. The V call is TRBV2, the J call TRBJ1-3; TRBD1 is a possible D gene (5 bases). The CDR3 runs 16 residues. Germline V CDR1 and CDR2: SNHLY, FYNNEI.

The chain recombines TRBV7-9 with TRBJ2-7; 13 bases fit TRBD2. In germline, CDR1 is SEHNR, CDR2 FQNEAQ (reference sequence). V gave up 6 bases and J gave up 6 bases; unmatched junction bases: 5. The CDR3 runs to 14 residues. CDR3 nucleotides: TGTGCCAGCAGTTGGACTAGCGGGAGAGGCGAGCAGTACTTC. Amino acid sequence: CASSWTSGRGEQYF.

The chain uses TRBV20-1 and TRBJ2-7; TRBD1 aligns across 8 bases. The CDR3 is 17 residues long. CDR1 and CDR2 (germline): DFQATT, SNEGSKA (reference sequence). The V and J ends lost 3 bases and 0 bases, in that order; junction bases with no gene match: 13. The CDR3 bases are TGCAGTGCTAGCCCCCGGACAGGGTTGCGGAGCTCCTACGAGCAGTACTTC. Its translation: CSASPRTGLRSSYEQYF.

This clonotype was counted only a few times. The chain couples TRBV28 to TRBJ1-5, with a possible D match to TRBD1 (6 bases). The CDR3 spans 16 residues. Trimming shortened V by 7 bases and J by 1 base, and 17 bases separated the two germline ends. From germline, CDR1 is MDHEN and CDR2 SYDVKM. DNA of the CDR3: TGTGCCAGCATCCCCACCCAGGGGATAAGCAATCAGCCCCAGCATTTT. Protein: CASIPTQGISNQPQHF.

On this clonotype: Since a much larger clone is just one base distant, this may be a read error. This sequence joins TRBV20-1 and TRBJ1-4, with D unclear. Germline V gives CDR1 DFQATT, CDR2 SNEGSKA (reference sequence). The CDR3 runs to 16 residues. Deletions cut 0 bases from V and 0 bases from J, with 11 bases between. The DNA of the CDR3 is TGCAGTGCTAGAGAGGCAGGAGGCTCAACTAATGAAAAACTGTTTTTT. Encoded protein: CSAREAGGSTNEKLFF.

This clonotype showed up just a few times. The rearrangement links TRBV7-3 to TRBJ2-5; no clear D gene. The V end lost 1 base, the J end lost 2 bases, and 11 bases lay between the germline ends. CDR1 is SGHTA, CDR2 FQGTGA, per germline. There are 15 residues in the CDR3. Here the CDR3 reads CASSLIPRPQETQYF. CDR3 in DNA: TGTGCCAGCAGCTTAATTCCCAGGCCACAAGAGACCCAGTACTTC.

In this sample, this clonotype turned up many times. The V gene is TRBV29-1, the J gene TRBJ2-7; D is possibly TRBD1 or TRBD2 (6 bases each). CDR1 and CDR2 (germline): SQVTM, ANQGSEA. The germline V and J ends were trimmed by 3 bases and 3 bases, with 15 bases remaining between them. The length of the CDR3 is 14 residues. In DNA form, the CDR3 reads TGCAGCGTTGAGGGGGGCGCGGGGTTCTACGAGCAGTACTTC. It specifies CSVEGGAGFYEQYF.